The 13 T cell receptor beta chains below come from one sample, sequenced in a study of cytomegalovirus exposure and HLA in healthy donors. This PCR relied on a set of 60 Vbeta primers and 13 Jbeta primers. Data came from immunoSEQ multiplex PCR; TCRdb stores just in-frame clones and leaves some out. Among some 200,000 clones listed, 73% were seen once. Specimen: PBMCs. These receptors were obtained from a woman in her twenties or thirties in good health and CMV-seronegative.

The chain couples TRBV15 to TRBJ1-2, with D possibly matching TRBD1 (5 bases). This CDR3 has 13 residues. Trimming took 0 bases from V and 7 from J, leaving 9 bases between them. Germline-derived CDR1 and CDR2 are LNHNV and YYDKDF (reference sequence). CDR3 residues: CATSRERRGGYTF. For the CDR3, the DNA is TGTGCCACCAGCAGAGAAAGAAGGGGTGGCTACACCTTC.

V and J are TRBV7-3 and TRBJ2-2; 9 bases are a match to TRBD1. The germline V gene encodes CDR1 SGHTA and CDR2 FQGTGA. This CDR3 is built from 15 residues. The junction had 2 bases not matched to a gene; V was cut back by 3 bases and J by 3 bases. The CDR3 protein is CASSFRTGDTGELFF. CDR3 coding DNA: TGTGCCAGCAGCTTTAGGACAGGGGACACCGGGGAGCTGTTTTTT.

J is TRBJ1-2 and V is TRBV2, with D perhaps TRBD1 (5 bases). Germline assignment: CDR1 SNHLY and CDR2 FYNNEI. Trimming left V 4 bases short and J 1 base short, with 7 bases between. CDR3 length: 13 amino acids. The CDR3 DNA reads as TGTGCCAGCAGTGGTACAGGTAACTATGGCTACACCTTC. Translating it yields CASSGTGNYGYTF.

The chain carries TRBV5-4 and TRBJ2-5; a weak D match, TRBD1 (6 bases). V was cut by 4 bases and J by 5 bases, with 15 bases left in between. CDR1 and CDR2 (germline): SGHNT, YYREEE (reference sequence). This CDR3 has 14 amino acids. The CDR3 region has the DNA TGTGCCAGCAGCGCTAAAGGGGGTGGGGAGACCCAGTACTTC. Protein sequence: CASSAKGGGETQYF.

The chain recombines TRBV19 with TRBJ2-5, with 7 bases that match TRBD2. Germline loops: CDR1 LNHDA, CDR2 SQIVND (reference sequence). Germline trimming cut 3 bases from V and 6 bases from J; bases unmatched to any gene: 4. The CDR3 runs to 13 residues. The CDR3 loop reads CASSIGRTKTQYF. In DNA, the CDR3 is TGTGCCAGTAGTATCGGGAGGACCAAGACCCAGTACTTC.

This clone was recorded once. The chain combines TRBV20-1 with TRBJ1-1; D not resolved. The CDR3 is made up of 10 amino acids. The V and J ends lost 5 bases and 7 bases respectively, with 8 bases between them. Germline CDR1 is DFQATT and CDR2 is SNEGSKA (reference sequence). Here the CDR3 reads CSALRGEAFF. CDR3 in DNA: TGCAGTGCTCTCCGGGGTGAAGCTTTCTTT.

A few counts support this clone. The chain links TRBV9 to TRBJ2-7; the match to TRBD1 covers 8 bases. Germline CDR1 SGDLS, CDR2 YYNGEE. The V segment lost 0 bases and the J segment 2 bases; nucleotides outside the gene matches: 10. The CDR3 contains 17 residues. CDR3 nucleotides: TGTGCCAGCAGCGTAGGACTCGGCAGGGGGCTTACCTACGAGCAGTACTTC. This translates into CASSVGLGRGLTYEQYF.

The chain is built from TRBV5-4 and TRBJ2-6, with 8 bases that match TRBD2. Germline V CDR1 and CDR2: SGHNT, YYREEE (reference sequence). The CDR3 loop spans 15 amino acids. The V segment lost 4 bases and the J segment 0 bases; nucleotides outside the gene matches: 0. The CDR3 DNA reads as TGTGCCAGCAGCCGGGGGGGCTCTGGGGCCAACGTCCTGACTTTC. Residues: CASSRGGSGANVLTF.

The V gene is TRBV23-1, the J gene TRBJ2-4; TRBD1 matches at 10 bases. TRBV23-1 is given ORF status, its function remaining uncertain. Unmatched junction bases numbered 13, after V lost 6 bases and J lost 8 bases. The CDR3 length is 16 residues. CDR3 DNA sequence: TGCGCCAGCAGCCAAAGCTCCCGGGACAGGGGATACATTCAGTACTTC. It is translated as CASSQSSRDRGYIQYF.

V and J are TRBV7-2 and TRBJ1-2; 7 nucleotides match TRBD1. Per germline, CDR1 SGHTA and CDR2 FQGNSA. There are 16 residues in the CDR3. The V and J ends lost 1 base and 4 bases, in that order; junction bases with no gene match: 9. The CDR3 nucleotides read TGTGCCAGCAGCTTAGACAGGGGTTGGCTGGGCTATGGCTACACCTTC. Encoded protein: CASSLDRGWLGYGYTF.

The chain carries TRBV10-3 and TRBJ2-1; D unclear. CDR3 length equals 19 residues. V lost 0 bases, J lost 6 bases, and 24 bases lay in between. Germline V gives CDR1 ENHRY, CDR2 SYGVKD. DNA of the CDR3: TGTGCCATCAGTGAGTCGATCATAGCCGATAAGTCTCGTGGCAATGAGCAGTTCTTC. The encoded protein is CAISESIIADKSRGNEQFF.

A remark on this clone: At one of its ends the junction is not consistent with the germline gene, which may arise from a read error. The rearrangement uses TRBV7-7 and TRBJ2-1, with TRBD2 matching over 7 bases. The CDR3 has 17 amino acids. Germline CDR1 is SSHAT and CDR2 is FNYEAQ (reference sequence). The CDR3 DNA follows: TGTGCTAGCAGCTATCGCCCGGGCGGGAGTTCGTCAGATGAGCAGTTCTTC. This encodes CASSYRPGGSSSDEQFF.

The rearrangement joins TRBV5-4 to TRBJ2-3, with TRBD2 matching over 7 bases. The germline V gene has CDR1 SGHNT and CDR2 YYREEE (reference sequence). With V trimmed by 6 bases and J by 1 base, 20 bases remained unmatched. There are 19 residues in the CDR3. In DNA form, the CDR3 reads TGTGCCAGCAAGCCGAGGGGAGCGGGGCCCCTTAGTGGCACAGATACGCAGTATTTT. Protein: CASKPRGAGPLSGTDTQYF. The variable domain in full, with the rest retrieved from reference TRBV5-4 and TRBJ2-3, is ETGVTQSPTHLIKTRGQQVTLRCSSQSGHNTVSWYQQALGQGPQFIFQYYREEENGRGNFPPRFSGLQFPNYSSELNVNALELDDSALYLCASKPRGAGPLSGTDTQYFGPGTRLTVL.